These T cell receptor beta chains were read from a single sample in a study of technical replicates of blood from a few donors. Only in-frame clones appear in the TCRdb table, and some are missing; sequencing was by immunoSEQ multiplex PCR. This repertoire shows about 70,000 clones, just under 97% found once; its top ten account for approximately 0.2%. Sequences were obtained from T cells isolated from PBMCs. The receptors here all came from a human donor in good health. CDR3s include the opening cysteine and the closing phenylalanine or tryptophan. D genes are given only for firm matches.

CDR3 DNA | CDR3 protein | D gene | J gene | V gene
TGCAGCGTTCGACAGGGGAGGACCTACGAGCAGTACTTC | CSVRQGRTYEQYF | TRBD1 | TRBJ2-7 | TRBV29-1
TGTGCCAGCAGCTTAGTACCTGGTGGACGGGGAACAGCTGAAGCTTTCTTT | CASSLVPGGRGTAEAFF | - | TRBJ1-1 | TRBV7-9
TGTGCCACCAGCAGACTATTCAATCAGCCCCAGCATTTT | CATSRLFNQPQHF | - | TRBJ1-5 | TRBV15
TGTGCCATCAGTGAGGGCAGGGCGAACACTGAAGCTTTCTTT | CAISEGRANTEAFF | - | TRBJ1-1 | TRBV10-3
TGTGCCAGCAGCTTGGAAGGGACGGAGGGAGAAAAACTGTTTTTT | CASSLEGTEGEKLFF | - | TRBJ1-4 | TRBV5-6
TGCGCCAGCAGCCATAAGCAGGGTTTGAACACCGGGGAGCTGTTTTTT | CASSHKQGLNTGELFF | - | TRBJ2-2 | TRBV4-1
TGTGCCAGCAGTGGAGCCCATGCGCGCACAGATACGCAGTATTTT | CASSGAHARTDTQYF | - | TRBJ2-3 | TRBV6-1
TGTGCCAGCAGACCCGGACTAGCGTATGGGGGTGAGCAGTTCTTC | CASRPGLAYGGEQFF | TRBD2 | TRBJ2-1 | TRBV14
TGTGCCAGCAGCCGGACAGGCACTAACTATGGCTACACCTTC | CASSRTGTNYGYTF | TRBD1 | TRBJ1-2 | TRBV27
TGTGCCAGCAGTAGGGACAGCCTAAACTATGGCTACACCTTC | CASSRDSLNYGYTF | TRBD1 | TRBJ1-2 | TRBV6-5
TGTGCCAGCAGCTTAGAACTAGCGGGATCCTACGAGCAGTACTTC | CASSLELAGSYEQYF | TRBD2 | TRBJ2-7 | TRBV11-2
TGTGCCAGCAGCTTCCGACAGCCTAATTCACCCCTCCACTTT | CASSFRQPNSPLHF | - | TRBJ1-6 | TRBV7-9
TGTGCCAGCAAGGCAGGGGGCTTTATGGTTACTGAAGCTTTCTTT | CASKAGGFMVTEAFF | TRBD1 | TRBJ1-1 | TRBV28
TGTGCCAGCAGTCACTGGACAGGTTTGCCAGATACGCAGTATTTT | CASSHWTGLPDTQYF | TRBD1 | TRBJ2-3 | TRBV5-4
TGTGCCAGCAGTTTAACCGGGACTAGCGGGACCGAGCAGTACTTC | CASSLTGTSGTEQYF | TRBD2 | TRBJ2-7 | TRBV27
TGTGCCAGCAGCATGGGACAGGGGTTTCAGCCCCAGCATTTT | CASSMGQGFQPQHF | TRBD1 | TRBJ1-5 | TRBV7-8
TGTGCCAGCAGTTCTCAGGGGAATCAGCCCCAGCATTTT | CASSSQGNQPQHF | - | TRBJ1-5 | TRBV7-9
TGTGCCAGCAGCTTAGGGACTCTTTACAATGAGCAGTTCTTC | CASSLGTLYNEQFF | - | TRBJ2-1 | TRBV7-9
TGTGCCAGCAGCTTTTTTGGGCGGGAGGTCCCTAATGAGCAGTTCTTC | CASSFFGREVPNEQFF | TRBD2 | TRBJ2-1 | TRBV13
TGTGCCAGCGGCCAAGGGACAGGGAAATATGGCTACACCTTC | CASGQGTGKYGYTF | TRBD1 | TRBJ1-2 | TRBV28
TGTGCCAGCAGCCCTCGAAGGGGGGGCGAAGAGACCCAGTACTTC | CASSPRRGGEETQYF | - | TRBJ2-5 | TRBV9
TGCGCCAGCAGTGAGTCGTATCTAGCGAACACCGGGGAGCTGTTTTTT | CASSESYLANTGELFF | - | TRBJ2-2 | TRBV10-1
TGCGCCAGCACCCCGCCGGGACTAGCGGCCACTAACAATGAGCAGTTCTTC | CASTPPGLAATNNEQFF | TRBD2 | TRBJ2-1 | TRBV5-1
TGCGCCAGCAGACAGACTAGCGGCACAGATACGCAGTATTTT | CASRQTSGTDTQYF | TRBD2 | TRBJ2-3 | TRBV10-2
TGTGCCAGCAACGATCTCGTCGGGAACACTGAAGCTTTCTTT | CASNDLVGNTEAFF | - | TRBJ1-1 | TRBV7-6
TGTGCCAGCAGACTTGGGCGGGGGGGAACGAGTAGCAATCAGCCCCAGCATTTT | CASRLGRGGTSSNQPQHF | - | TRBJ1-5 | TRBV7-6
TGTGCCAGCAGCGGTACTAGCGGGGGGTTTGTAAATGAGCAGTTCTTC | CASSGTSGGFVNEQFF | TRBD2 | TRBJ2-1 | TRBV9
TGTGCCAGCATGAGTCAGGGGACAGGGGGTACTGAAGCTTTCTTT | CASMSQGTGGTEAFF | TRBD1 | TRBJ1-1 | TRBV28
TGTGCCAGCAGCCAAGGGGGCGAGTGGCCGTTTTTT | CASSQGGEWPFF | - | TRBJ1-4 | TRBV4-2
TGTGCCAGCAGTGGTAGCTGGGCTAGCGGAAGCTCCTACGAGCAGTACTTC | CASSGSWASGSSYEQYF | TRBD2 | TRBJ2-7 | TRBV6-1
TGTGCCAGCAGCTTAACGACAGGGGGAGGCACCGGGGAGCTGTTTTTT | CASSLTTGGGTGELFF | TRBD1 | TRBJ2-2 | TRBV7-6
TGTGCCAGCAGTGTTTTAGGGGGCGAGGATGGCTACACCTTC | CASSVLGGEDGYTF | TRBD1 | TRBJ1-2 | TRBV6-1
TGTGCCAGCAGTCCTACTAGCGTGGAGACCCAGTACTTC | CASSPTSVETQYF | TRBD2 | TRBJ2-5 | TRBV28
TGTGCCAGCAGTACCGACAGGGGAAGCGCTGAAGCTTTCTTT | CASSTDRGSAEAFF | TRBD1 | TRBJ1-1 | TRBV6-1
TGTGCCAGCAGTTTCTACGGGTACGAGCAGTACTTC | CASSFYGYEQYF | - | TRBJ2-7 | TRBV7-2
TGTGCCAGCAGCGGTGGGGGCAGGGGGCCTCCCGGGGAGCTGTTTTTT | CASSGGGRGPPGELFF | TRBD1 | TRBJ2-2 | TRBV5-8
TGTGCCAGCAGCTTCCGCGGGACGGCCTACGAGCAGTACTTC | CASSFRGTAYEQYF | - | TRBJ2-7 | TRBV4-2
TGTGCCAGCAGCTCCCTCATCCCTAGCGGCTCTGGGGCCAACGTCCTGACTTTC | CASSSLIPSGSGANVLTF | TRBD2 | TRBJ2-6 | TRBV5-6